Given below is one T cell receptor beta chain in context. The sample comes from a study of blood T cell repertoires in COVID-19. Only in-frame clones appear in the TCRdb table, and some are missing; sequencing was by immunoSEQ multiplex PCR. The sample contains approximately 67,000 clones, roughly 82% of which appear only once. Germline V gene data show CDR1 as SGHVS and CDR2 as FNYEAQ. V lost 1 base, J lost 5 bases, and 11 bases lay in between. The CDR3 covers 14 residues. The receptor was derived from a man aged 60 to 69 with acute or convalescent COVID-19. The chain carries TRBV7-6 and TRBJ1-1, with a tentative D call TRBD1 (6 bases). The sample taken for sequencing was peripheral blood. CDR3 bases: TGTGCCAGCAGCTTAGGGGGGCGGGGGACTGAAGCTTTCTTT. Its translation: CASSLGGRGTEAFF.